The rows below give T cell receptor beta chains drawn from one sample of a study of blood T cells in healthy people across ages. Each CDR3 protein is one row after TCRdb ran MiXCR on the 5' RACE reads. The sample includes hundreds of thousands of distinct CDR3 sequences, about 20% of them seen just once. Specimen: blood. These receptor sequences come from an older man in good health. CDR3s include the opening cysteine and the closing phenylalanine or tryptophan. The D gene is left open where the match is weak. Some rows mark clone size as missing; the rest say once, few, many or name a class of expanded clone.

TRBV20-1	few	TRBJ2-3	TRBD2	CSAPSGGASTDTQYF	TGCAGTGCTCCTAGCGGGGGGGCAAGCACAGATACGCAGTATTTT
TRBV5-1	few	TRBJ2-7	TRBD2	CASSWTGGPIDEQYF	TGCGCCAGCAGCTGGACGGGGGGACCCATCGACGAGCAGTACTTC
TRBV5-1	-	TRBJ2-5	-	CASSLGLAQNQETQYF	TGCGCCAGCAGCTTGGGTCTAGCGCAGAATCAAGAGACCCAGTACTTC
TRBV6-1	-	TRBJ2-7	-	CASSETGRGGQYF	TGTGCCAGCAGTGAAACCGGCCGGGGAGGGCAGTACTTC
TRBV9	-	TRBJ2-3	-	CASSPWRDPTDTQYF	TGTGCCAGCAGCCCCTGGAGGGACCCCACAGATACGCAGTATTTT
TRBV7-9	-	TRBJ1-3	-	CASSPEGF	TGTGCCAGCAGCCCCGAAGGCTTT
TRBV5-1	-	TRBJ2-7	TRBD1	CASSVGTVYEQYF	TGCGCCAGCAGCGTAGGGACAGTGTACGAGCAGTACTTC
TRBV5-1	-	TRBJ2-1	TRBD1	CASSWDRGNNEQFF	TGCGCCAGCAGCTGGGACAGGGGGAACAATGAGCAGTTCTTC
TRBV5-1	-	TRBJ1-4	TRBD1	CASSLGRQGTGEKLFF	TGCGCCAGCAGCTTGGGCCGACAGGGGACAGGTGAAAAACTGTTTTTT
TRBV24-1	-	TRBJ2-1	TRBD2	CATRIKLAGKSYNEQFF	TGTGCCACCAGAATAAAGCTAGCGGGAAAGTCCTACAATGAGCAGTTCTTC
TRBV9	-	TRBJ2-1	TRBD2	CASTRTSGSNEQFF	TGTGCCAGCACCCGGACTAGCGGGAGCAATGAGCAGTTCTTC
TRBV4-1	many	TRBJ2-3	TRBD2	CASSQGPGVAGSDTQYF	TGCGCCAGCAGCCAAGGCCCGGGGGTAGCGGGATCAGATACGCAGTATTTT
TRBV7-9	-	TRBJ2-7	-	CASSLTHPEQYF	TGTGCCAGCAGCTTAACTCATCCCGAGCAGTACTTC
TRBV7-2	few	TRBJ2-1	-	CASSLVGEWEQFF	TGTGCCAGCAGCTTAGTGGGAGAGTGGGAGCAGTTCTTC
TRBV6-6	-	TRBJ1-2	-	CASTSQARGGGGYTF	TGTGCCAGCACCAGCCAAGCGAGGGGGGGTGGTGGCTACACCTTC
TRBV5-6	-	TRBJ2-2	-	CASSPLWPTGELFF	TGTGCCAGCAGCCCCCTATGGCCCACCGGGGAGCTGTTTTTT
TRBV11-2	-	TRBJ2-5	TRBD2	CASSLAPQLLAGGHETQYF	TGTGCCAGCAGCTTAGCCCCTCAACTATTAGCGGGGGGGCACGAGACCCAGTACTTC
TRBV12-3/TRBV12-4	few	TRBJ1-6	-	CAGSLRQLNSPLHF	TGTGCCGGCAGTTTGAGACAGCTTAATTCACCCCTCCACTTT
TRBV4-1	few	TRBJ2-4	TRBD2	CASSQGGDIQYF	TGCGCCAGCAGCCAGGGGGGGGACATTCAGTACTTC
TRBV5-1	-	TRBJ2-1	-	CASSPLDPVSYNEQFF	TGCGCCAGCAGTCCTCTCGACCCCGTATCCTACAATGAGCAGTTCTTC
TRBV6-2/TRBV6-3	-	TRBJ2-1	-	CASSPGATTYNEQFF	TGTGCCAGCAGTCCGGGCGCGACGACCTACAATGAGCAGTTCTTC
TRBV5-1	few	TRBJ2-6	-	CASRTAALGANVLTF	TGCGCCAGCAGAACCGCAGCACTAGGGGCCAACGTCCTGACTTTC
TRBV5-1	-	TRBJ2-4	TRBD2	CASSQRLAVAKNIQYF	TGCGCCAGCAGCCAAAGACTAGCGGTAGCCAAAAACATTCAGTACTTC
TRBV7-8	few	TRBJ1-6	-	CASSWTVIGTPLHF	TGTGCCAGCAGCTGGACAGTAATAGGGACACCCCTCCACTTT
TRBV20-1	many	TRBJ2-3	-	CSANVGGSLLASTDTQYF	TGCAGTGCTAACGTGGGGGGCTCACTACTCGCTAGCACAGATACGCAGTATTTT
TRBV5-1	-	TRBJ2-3	-	CASGAGASTDTQYF	TGCGCCAGCGGGGCCGGGGCCTCCACAGATACGCAGTATTTT
TRBV29-1	few	TRBJ1-1	-	CSAVNTGQTEAFF	TGCAGCGCGGTGAATACGGGGCAAACTGAAGCTTTCTTT
TRBV10-3	few	TRBJ1-5	TRBD1	CAISERGGQGRPQHF	TGTGCCATCAGTGAGCGTGGGGGACAGGGGCGGCCCCAGCATTTT
TRBV20-1	-	TRBJ2-1	TRBD2	CSAGSGRAHNEQFF	TGCAGTGCGGGTAGCGGGAGGGCCCACAATGAGCAGTTCTTC
TRBV7-9	few	TRBJ2-5	-	CASSDPKVVGSGETQYF	TGTGCCAGCAGCGACCCAAAGGTAGTCGGGTCAGGAGAGACCCAGTACTTC
TRBV4-1	few	TRBJ1-5	TRBD1	CASSQGTGISQPQHF	TGCGCCAGCAGCCAAGGGACAGGGATCAGTCAGCCCCAGCATTTT
TRBV7-2	many	TRBJ2-2	TRBD2	CASSLVGGLAGGKGTGELFF	TGTGCCAGCAGCTTAGTTGGGGGACTAGCGGGAGGAAAAGGCACCGGGGAGCTGTTTTTT
TRBV7-8	-	TRBJ2-7	-	CASSLGLYSAGYEQYF	TGTGCCAGCAGCTTGGGCCTATACTCGGCAGGCTACGAGCAGTACTTC
TRBV28	few	TRBJ2-3	-	CASTIGGGGYTDTQYF	TGTGCCAGCACCATAGGTGGAGGGGGGTACACAGATACGCAGTATTTT
TRBV5-1	-	TRBJ2-2	TRBD2	CASSSSGLAGVNTGELFF	TGCGCCAGCAGCTCTTCAGGACTAGCGGGGGTGAACACCGGGGAGCTGTTTTTT
TRBV5-5	few	TRBJ2-7	-	CASSLGQGGQYEQYF	TGTGCCAGCAGCTTGGGACAGGGAGGCCAGTACGAGCAGTACTTC
TRBV6-1	-	TRBJ1-1	-	CASSRRQSWAGDTEAFF	TGTGCCAGCAGTCGAAGACAGTCATGGGCGGGGGACACTGAAGCTTTCTTT
TRBV10-1	few	TRBJ2-1	-	CASSVGVLSYNEQFF	TGCGCCAGCAGTGTTGGGGTCCTTTCTTACAATGAGCAGTTCTTC
TRBV20-1	once	TRBJ2-7	-	CSATRLGGYYEQYF	TGCAGTGCTACCCGACTTGGGGGTTACTACGAGCAGTACTTC
TRBV12-3/TRBV12-4	few	TRBJ1-4	-	CASKLGGGANEKLFF	TGTGCCAGCAAGCTGGGGGGGGGAGCTAATGAAAAACTGTTTTTT
TRBV12-3/TRBV12-4	few	TRBJ1-4	-	CASILPTLEKLFF	TGTGCCAGCATTCTTCCAACGTTGGAAAAACTGTTTTTT
TRBV7-9	-	TRBJ2-7	TRBD1	CASSLPDRETSYEQYF	TGTGCCAGCAGTCTTCCCGACAGGGAGACGTCCTACGAGCAGTACTTC
TRBV7-3	-	TRBJ1-2	-	CASSPQTVLNYGYTF	TGTGCCAGCAGCCCTCAGACAGTTCTAAACTATGGCTACACCTTC
TRBV20-1	-	TRBJ1-2	TRBD1	CSAIRQGLGYTF	TGCAGTGCGATTAGACAGGGACTAGGCTACACCTTC
TRBV24-1	few	TRBJ2-1	TRBD1	CATSDTGQGSDEQFF	TGTGCCACCAGTGATACCGGACAGGGGAGCGATGAGCAGTTCTTC
TRBV5-1	-	TRBJ2-3	-	CASSGREGGSDTQYF	TGCGCCAGCAGCGGCCGGGAAGGCGGTTCGGATACGCAGTATTTT
TRBV20-1	-	TRBJ2-1	TRBD2	CSASLGLAGLWNEQFF	TGCAGTGCTAGTTTAGGCCTAGCGGGTCTATGGAATGAGCAGTTCTTC
TRBV24-1	once	TRBJ1-4	-	CATSAGEKLFF	TGTGCCACCAGTGCGGGTGAAAAACTGTTTTTT
TRBV27	-	TRBJ2-7	-	CASGGLEGAYEQYF	TGTGCCAGCGGCGGCTTGGAGGGGGCCTACGAGCAGTACTTC
TRBV4-1	-	TRBJ2-1	TRBD1	CASSQPKDRAYNEQFF	TGCGCCAGCAGCCAACCAAAGGACAGGGCGTACAATGAGCAGTTCTTC
TRBV10-2	-	TRBJ2-1	-	CASSDPGNNEQFF	TGCGCCAGCAGTGACCCAGGTAACAATGAGCAGTTCTTC
TRBV24-1	-	TRBJ2-5	TRBD2	CATSDRLAGQETQYF	TGTGCCACCAGCGATCGACTAGCGGGGCAAGAGACCCAGTACTTC
TRBV5-1	-	TRBJ2-1	TRBD2	CASRPTSGPYNEQFF	TGCGCCAGCAGGCCCACTAGCGGACCATACAATGAGCAGTTCTTC
TRBV4-1	-	TRBJ2-1	-	CASSQLTVNNEQFF	TGCGCCAGCAGCCAATTGACAGTAAACAATGAGCAGTTCTTC
TRBV7-2	few	TRBJ2-5	-	CASSLAESLSQETQYF	TGTGCCAGCAGCTTAGCTGAATCTTTGAGCCAGGAGACCCAGTACTTC